A selection of T cell receptor beta chains follows, all from one sample in a study of patients and donors after allogeneic stem cell transplantation. Using its own MiXCR run on the RT-PCR reads, TCRdb lists one record per CDR3 protein. The top ten clones hold approximately 5.9% of a sample with roughly 880,000 distinct CDR3 sequences, about a sixth of them seen once. Sequenced sample: blood, either unsorted or a sorted T cell fraction (not recorded which). These receptors were obtained from a human donor who was either an allogeneic HSCT recipient or a stem cell or donor lymphocyte infusion donor (not recorded which). It is not recorded whose cells these are; they may come from a transplant donor. CDR3s leave out the opening cysteine and the closing phenylalanine or tryptophan. Each record gives: V gene, CDR3 protein.

TRBV5-1	ASSPSLTGRDTQY
TRBV4-1	ASSPPLHRGYTEAF
TRBV5-6	ASTSDPGGNEQF
TRBV4-1	ASSHSTTSGSTDTQY
TRBV5-1	ASSFFPDSLNEQF
TRBV2	ASSRDRGAFYEQY
TRBV2	ASSEGRTRHGYT
TRBV5-1	ASSLEQGDEQY
TRBV9	ASSVAARNTEAF
TRBV27	ASTLGRGTGELF
TRBV2	ASSKVQQGANWETQY
TRBV20-1	SARDSSAYTEAF
TRBV15	ATSREDRRQETQY
TRBV29-1	SASSGRAIGDTQY
TRBV29-1	SVGSGGAGELF
TRBV4-2	ASSQAGTGGHEQY
TRBV4-2	ASSQEVKGASEQF
TRBV5-1	ASTSRGVAVQETQY
TRBV11-2	ASSTERHGGALAKNIQY
TRBV20-1	SAIDGQSNSPLH
TRBV7-2	ASSPGQGAWTGELF
TRBV5-1	ASSLAVGRVTYEQY
TRBV4-2	ASSQGKGIGADTQY
TRBV12-3/TRBV12-4	ASLSGTKDTQY
TRBV9	ASSERDRMQETQY
TRBV7-9	ASSLSLGQGNTEAF
TRBV29-1	SVAGRAKNIQY
TRBV12-3/TRBV12-4	ASRQGDRPNQPQH
TRBV6-1	ASSDGYETAANYGYT
TRBV12-3/TRBV12-4	ASSPDSAPEKLF
TRBV20-1	SARDRRGGGETQY
TRBV20-1	SARDPGQYTEAF
TRBV5-1	ASSLQDLGGNTIY
TRBV6-1	ASSRRGQGAYEQY
TRBV12-3/TRBV12-4	ASSRHQGADGYT
TRBV7-2	ASSQGSGFSYEQY
TRBV7-9	ASSLIGGASYEQY
TRBV6-2/TRBV6-3	ASSHRVSRNQPQH
TRBV27	ASSVGASYNEQF
TRBV21-1	ASSKVEGKNNEQF
TRBV5-1	ASSFTRGSVTGELF
TRBV29-1	SVTENIQY